This T cell receptor beta chain appears in the sequencing data of a study of Ad26.COV2.S vaccination and SARS-CoV-2 variants. As for the study in general: Into the muscle, Ad26.COV2.S was dosed once or twice, 56 days apart.

Treatment meaning: over 15 received Ad26.COV2.S at low or high dose, single or two shots; 5 received placebo; per-sample allocation not given. Samples came from day 63 after the first vaccine or placebo injection. General observations from the study: Estimates derived from TCR breadth and depth analyses may have underestimated total T cell responses. Comparability of non-spike TCR breadth was observed across vaccine and placebo recipients. People given the vaccine had a wider spike-specific TCR breadth than placebo recipients did.

Assay used: immunoSEQ multiplex PCR; TCRdb lists only in-frame clones, some missing. The sample consists of 400,000 to 500,000 clones, 70% to 90% of them appearing once. As to this clone: Its antigen is currently unknown.

The sequenced sample was peripheral blood, obtained in a trial of Ad26.COV2.S vaccine versus placebo. This sequence originates from a person aged 18-65 years who received the Ad26.COV2.S COVID-19 vaccine or a placebo.

CDR3 amino acids: CAISEFETDSYQTLHF. CDR3 nucleotide sequence: TGTGCCATCAGTGAGTTCGAGACCGACAGCTATCAGACCCTCCACTTT. This chain uses TRBV10-3 with TRBJ1-6; D possibly corresponds to TRBD1 (5 bases). From germline, CDR1 is ENHRY and CDR2 SYGVKD. Trimming removed 1 base from V and 14 bases from J, with 21 bases in between. CDR3 size: 16 residues.